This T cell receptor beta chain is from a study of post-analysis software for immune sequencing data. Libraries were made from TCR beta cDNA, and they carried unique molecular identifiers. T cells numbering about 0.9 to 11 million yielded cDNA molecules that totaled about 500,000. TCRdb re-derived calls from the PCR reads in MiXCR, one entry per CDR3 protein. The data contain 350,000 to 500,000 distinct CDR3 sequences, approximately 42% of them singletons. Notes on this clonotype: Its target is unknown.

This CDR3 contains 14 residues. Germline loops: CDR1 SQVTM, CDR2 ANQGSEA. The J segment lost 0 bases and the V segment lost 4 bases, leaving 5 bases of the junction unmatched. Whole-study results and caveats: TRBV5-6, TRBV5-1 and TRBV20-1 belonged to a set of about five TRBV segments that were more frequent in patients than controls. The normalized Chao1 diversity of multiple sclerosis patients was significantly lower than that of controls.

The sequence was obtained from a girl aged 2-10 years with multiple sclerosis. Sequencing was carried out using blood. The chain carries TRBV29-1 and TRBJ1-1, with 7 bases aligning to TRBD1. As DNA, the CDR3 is TGCAGCGTTGTCGGGGGACAGTTGAACACTGAAGCTTTCTTT. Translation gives CSVVGGQLNTEAFF.